The T cell receptor (beta chain) described here comes from a study of PD-1 blockade in classical Hodgkin lymphoma. Study-level information: The study gave patients nivolumab 3 mg/kg intravenously every 2 weeks. Study results and limitations: When set against healthy donors, newly diagnosed patients were reported to show lower baseline TCR diversity. There was a significant rise in CD4+ TCR diversity by C4D1, with no such rise for CD8+.

TCRdb's table, derived via immunoSEQ multiplex PCR, lists solely in-frame clones and lacks some. There are some 23,000 clones in the sample; around 70% occur only once, and more than 3% lies in the top ten. Each and every patient relapsed after autologous stem cell transplantation, and patients got differing brentuximab vedotin exposure. About this clone: Antigen specificity is unknown.

The TCR sequence derives from a human donor with classical Hodgkin lymphoma. Sequencing used peripheral blood mononuclear cells (PBMCs), obtained at baseline.

Written as DNA, the CDR3 is TGCAGCGTTCAAATGCACGAAAACACTGAAGCTTTCTTT. Protein sequence: CSVQMHENTEAFF. The chain recombines TRBV29-1 with TRBJ1-1; D uncertain. The germline V gene encodes CDR1 SQVTM and CDR2 ANQGSEA. The V and J ends lost 5 bases and 2 bases respectively, with 12 bases between them. The CDR3 length is 13 residues.